The 24 T cell receptor beta chains reported below all come from one sample, sequenced in a study of cytomegalovirus exposure and HLA in healthy donors. Profiling relied on immunoSEQ multiplex PCR, and the TCRdb table lists in-frame clones only, not all of them. This sample has about 150,000 clones, with nearly 90% found just once. What was sequenced was PBMCs. The receptors come from a woman between 18 and 30 years old in good health and CMV-seropositive.

This clone was detected once. The rearrangement uses TRBV5-1 and TRBJ2-5; TRBD2 agrees at 10 bases. This CDR3 spans 16 amino acids. The germline V gene has CDR1 SGHRS and CDR2 YFSETQ. The junction had 7 bases not matched to a gene; V was cut back by 0 bases and J by 5 bases. CDR3 protein: CASSLAPSGGGETQYF. The CDR3 DNA reads TGCGCCAGCAGCTTGGCCCCTAGCGGGGGAGGGGAGACCCAGTACTTC.

This clone was detected only a few times. This rearrangement joins TRBV28 to TRBJ1-4; 7 bases agree with TRBD1. CDR1 is MDHEN, CDR2 SYDVKM, per germline. This CDR3 comprises 17 residues. The ends lost 0 bases at V and 4 bases at J; junction bases unmatched: 8. CDR3 protein: CASSLWGPQGGNEKLFF. The CDR3 nucleotides read TGTGCCAGCAGTTTATGGGGCCCGCAGGGGGGTAATGAAAAACTGTTTTTT.

This clone occurred once. The chain joins TRBV7-9 to TRBJ2-2, with D perhaps matching TRBD1 (6 bases). Germline V gives CDR1 SEHNR, CDR2 FQNEAQ (reference sequence). V lost 3 bases, J lost 7 bases, and 15 bases lay in between. The CDR3 sequence is 15 residues long. The CDR3 reads CASSFWGQVGGELFF. The CDR3 DNA sequence: TGTGCCAGCAGCTTTTGGGGGCAAGTCGGCGGGGAGCTGTTTTTT.

The CDR3 bases are TGTGCCAGCACCTTAACGGGGGGTGAAAAACTGTTTTTT. Translation: CASTLTGGEKLFF. V is TRBV6-6 and J is TRBJ1-4; a possible D gene is TRBD1 (5 bases). The CDR3 contains 13 residues. The ends were cut back, 7 bases at V and 7 bases at J, with 13 bases in the middle. Germline assignment: CDR1 MNHNY and CDR2 SVGAGI (reference sequence).

The table lists this clone with a few counts. The genes are TRBV4-3 and TRBJ1-5, with no clear D. The V gene lost 5 bases and the J gene lost 2 bases, with 7 bases spanning the gap. CDR1 and CDR2 (germline): LGHNA, YSLEER. The CDR3 spans 13 residues. CDR3 sequence (DNA): TGCGCCAGCAGCAAAACAGGCAATCAGCCCCAGCATTTT. This encodes CASSKTGNQPQHF.

This sequence joins TRBV5-6 and TRBJ2-1, with TRBD1 matching 10 bases. The germline V gene encodes CDR1 SGHDT and CDR2 YYEEEE. V shed 0 bases and J 5 bases; nucleotides not matched to a gene: 5. The CDR3 contains 16 residues. The CDR3 nucleotides read TGTGCCAGCAGCTTGGCCGGGACAGGGGCCAACAATGAGCAGTTCTTC. It codes for CASSLAGTGANNEQFF.

This clone was counted only a few times. The CDR3, as DNA: TGTGCCAGCAGTTACCTGGGGGGGGGCTATGGCTACACCTTC. It specifies CASSYLGGGYGYTF. The chain joins TRBV6-5 to TRBJ1-2, with a tentative D call TRBD1 (5 bases). The length of the CDR3 is 14 residues. Per germline, CDR1 MNHEY and CDR2 SVGAGI. Trimming stripped 2 bases from V and 4 bases from J, with 11 bases between.

The chain joins TRBV6-5 to TRBJ2-7; 11 nucleotides match TRBD1. V shed 2 bases, J shed 8 bases, and the junction held 11 bases outside the gene matches. The CDR3 spans 16 residues. Germline V gene lookup returns CDR1 MNHEY and CDR2 SVGAGI. Written as DNA, the CDR3 is TGTGCCAGCAGTTACATCCCCACGGGACAGGGGGAAAAGCAGTACTTC. Amino acid sequence: CASSYIPTGQGEKQYF.

The J gene is TRBJ1-2, the V gene TRBV28; 7 nucleotides match TRBD1. V trimming: 6 bases; J trimming: 8 bases; junction bases outside the gene matches: 6. CDR3 size: 12 residues. CDR1 MDHEN and CDR2 SYDVKM come from the germline V gene. DNA of the CDR3: TGTGCCAGCAGAGTGACAGGGATCGGCTACACCTTC. It specifies CASRVTGIGYTF.

The J gene is TRBJ1-1, the V gene TRBV5-6, with D tentatively TRBD1 (6 bases). Germline assignment: CDR1 SGHDT and CDR2 YYEEEE. The CDR3 extends over 16 amino acids. With 4 bases removed from V and 3 bases from J, the gap between germline ends came to 19 bases. This CDR3 reads CASSQHPSEGDTEAFF. The CDR3 DNA is TGTGCCAGCAGCCAACACCCTAGTGAGGGGGACACTGAAGCTTTCTTT. Full variable domain (remainder filled in from reference TRBV5-6 and TRBJ1-1): DAGVTQSPTHLIKTRGQQVTLRCSPKSGHDTVSWYQQALGQGPQFIFQYYEEEERQRGNFPDRFSGHQFPNYSSELNVNALLLGDSALYLCASSQHPSEGDTEAFFGQGTRLTVV.

This clone was seen a few times. V is TRBV28 and J is TRBJ1-1, with a tentative D call TRBD1 (6 bases). The CDR3 runs to 16 residues. V lost 6 bases to trimming and J lost 1 base, with 18 bases between them. Looked up from germline, CDR1 is MDHEN and CDR2 is SYDVKM. The CDR3 bases are TGTGCCAGCAGAGATAAACGGACAGCACAGAACACTGAAGCTTTCTTT. Protein sequence: CASRDKRTAQNTEAFF.

The rearrangement uses TRBV25-1 and TRBJ2-2, with 8 bases fitting TRBD2. V shed 6 bases and J 6 bases; nucleotides not matched to a gene: 12. The CDR3 runs 16 residues. CDR1 and CDR2 from the germline V gene are MGHDK and SYGVNS. The CDR3 region has the DNA TGTGCCAGCAGCGAAGCTGGGACTAGGGGAGCCGGGGAGCTGTTTTTT. It specifies CASSEAGTRGAGELFF.

V and J are TRBV29-1 and TRBJ2-7, with D maybe TRBD1 (6 bases). V lost 4 bases and J lost 3, with 16 bases in between. Germline V gives CDR1 SQVTM, CDR2 ANQGSEA. The CDR3 covers 14 residues. The DNA for the CDR3 is TGCAGCGTTGGAGTAGAGATGGACAGCTACGAGCAGTACTTC. This codes for CSVGVEMDSYEQYF.

V usage is TRBV5-1 and J usage is TRBJ2-3; 9 bases align to TRBD1. The germline gives CDR1 SGHRS, CDR2 YFSETQ. This CDR3 has 14 amino acids. The V gene end was trimmed by 6 bases and the J gene end by 1 base; junction bases not matched to a gene: 3. The CDR3 region is CASMRTGGTDTQYF. CDR3 sequence (DNA): TGCGCCAGCATGAGGACAGGGGGCACAGATACGCAGTATTTT.

CDR3 coding DNA: TGTGCCTGGGGTCTACCGGGACAGGGGCGCGGGTTAGCCAAAAACATTCAGTACTTC. This sequence encodes CAWGLPGQGRGLAKNIQYF. The rearrangement uses TRBV30 and TRBJ2-4, with 10 nucleotides matching TRBD1. Per germline, CDR1 GTSNPN and CDR2 SVGIG (reference sequence). The CDR3 length is 19 residues. V trimming: 5 bases; J trimming: 0 bases; junction bases outside the gene matches: 16.

The chain employs TRBV7-8 and TRBJ1-3; D ambiguous. Germline CDR1 is SGHVS and CDR2 is FQNEAQ. The V end lost 5 bases, the J end lost 0 bases, and 5 bases lay between the germline ends. The length of the CDR3 is 13 residues. Here the CDR3 reads CASSRDSGNTIYF. DNA for the CDR3: TGTGCCAGCAGCCGGGACTCTGGAAACACCATATATTTT.

CDR3: CASSWTGGDTQYF. Written as DNA, the CDR3 is TGCGCCAGCAGCTGGACAGGGGGAGATACGCAGTATTTT. The V gene is TRBV5-1, the J gene TRBJ2-3, with 10 bases that match TRBD1. CDR1 and CDR2 from the germline V gene are SGHRS and YFSETQ. This CDR3 spans 13 amino acids. With 3 bases clipped from V and 5 bases from J, the junction kept 0 bases outside the gene matches. Complete variable domain (other parts from reference TRBV5-1 and TRBJ2-3): KAGVTQTPRYLIKTRGQQVTLSCSPISGHRSVSWYQQTPGQGLQFLFEYFSETQRNKGNFPGRFSGRQFSNSRSEMNVSTLELGDSALYLCASSWTGGDTQYFGPGTRLTVL.

This chain connects TRBV28 to TRBJ1-4; D may be TRBD1 (5 bases). V lost 6 bases and J lost 5, with 13 bases in between. The CDR3 sequence is 14 residues long. CDR1 MDHEN and CDR2 SYDVKM come from the germline V gene. The CDR3 nucleotides read TGTGCCAGCAGGGTAGCAGGGCCAAATGAAAAACTGTTTTTT. Amino acids: CASRVAGPNEKLFF.

The chain carries TRBV7-6 and TRBJ2-5; 7 bases fit TRBD2. Per the germline V gene, CDR1 is SGHVS and CDR2 is FNYEAQ. CDR3 length equals 17 residues. The V gene end was trimmed by 5 bases and the J gene end by 2 bases; junction bases not matched to a gene: 14. CDR3 amino acids: CASSPLWGGRTQETQYF. In nucleotides, the CDR3 is TGTGCCAGCAGCCCCCTCTGGGGAGGGAGAACGCAAGAGACCCAGTACTTC.

This CDR3 reads CASRTGQGYYGYTF. The CDR3 nucleotides are TGTGCCAGCAGAACTGGACAGGGGTACTATGGCTACACCTTC. The V and J genes are TRBV28 and TRBJ1-2, with TRBD1 matching over 9 bases. The germline gives CDR1 MDHEN, CDR2 SYDVKM. V lost 6 bases and J lost 3; bases outside the gene matches: 5. The length of the CDR3 is 14 residues.

The rearrangement links TRBV14 to TRBJ1-1, with D perhaps TRBD1 (6 bases). Germline V gives CDR1 SGHDN, CDR2 FVKESK. The CDR3 has 12 residues. The germline V and J ends were trimmed by 3 bases and 7 bases, with 9 bases remaining between them. CDR3 in amino acids: CASSHRTVEAFF. In DNA form, the CDR3 reads TGTGCCAGCAGCCACCGGACAGTTGAAGCTTTCTTT.

The V and J genes are TRBV9 and TRBJ2-5; 8 nucleotides line up with TRBD1. V lost 3 bases and J lost 1; bases outside the gene matches: 8. Germline V CDR1 and CDR2: SGDLS, YYNGEE. CDR3 length: 16 amino acids. For the CDR3, the DNA is TGTGCCAGCAGCGACCGGCAGGGGGCAATCCAAGAGACCCAGTACTTC. It specifies CASSDRQGAIQETQYF.

This sequence joins TRBV5-4 and TRBJ1-3; D call uncertain. Trimming removed 0 bases from V and 0 bases from J, with 10 bases in between. The germline gives CDR1 SGHNT, CDR2 YYREEE (reference sequence). The CDR3 consists of 16 residues. The CDR3 loop reads CASSLDGKSSGNTIYF. The CDR3 DNA is TGTGCCAGCAGCTTGGATGGCAAATCCTCTGGAAACACCATATATTTT.

This clone was found a few times. V gene TRBV5-4 combines with J gene TRBJ1-5; 7 bases are a match to TRBD1. This CDR3 spans 14 amino acids. CDR1 and CDR2 (germline): SGHNT, YYREEE (reference sequence). J lost 4 bases, V lost 4 bases, and 5 bases had no gene match. CDR3 in amino acids: CASSQGTENQPQHF. The CDR3 DNA sequence: TGTGCCAGCAGCCAGGGGACAGAAAATCAGCCCCAGCATTTT. The entire variable domain, with the rest obtained from reference TRBV5-4 and TRBJ1-5, is as follows: ETGVTQSPTHLIKTRGQQVTLRCSSQSGHNTVSWYQQALGQGPQFIFQYYREEENGRGNFPPRFSGLQFPNYSSELNVNALELDDSALYLCASSQGTENQPQHFGDGTRLSIL.